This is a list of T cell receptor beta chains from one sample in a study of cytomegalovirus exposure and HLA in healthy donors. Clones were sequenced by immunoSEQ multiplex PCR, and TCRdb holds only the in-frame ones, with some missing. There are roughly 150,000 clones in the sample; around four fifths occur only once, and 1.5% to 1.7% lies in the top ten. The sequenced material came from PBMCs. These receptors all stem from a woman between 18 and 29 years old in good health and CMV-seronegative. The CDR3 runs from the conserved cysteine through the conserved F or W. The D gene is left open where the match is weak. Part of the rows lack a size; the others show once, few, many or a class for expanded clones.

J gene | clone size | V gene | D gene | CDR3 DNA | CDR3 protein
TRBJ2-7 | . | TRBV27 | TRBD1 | TGTGCCAGCAGTACACACGCACAGGGGGGCTCCTACGAGCAGTACTTC | CASSTHAQGGSYEQYF
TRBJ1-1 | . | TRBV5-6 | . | TGTGCCAGCAGCTTGTGGGGGGGGAACACTGAAGCTTTCTTT | CASSLWGGNTEAFF
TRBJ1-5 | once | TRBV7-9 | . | TGTTCCAGCAGTTACGGGGTTCTAGGGCAGCCCCAGCATTTT | CSSSYGVLGQPQHF
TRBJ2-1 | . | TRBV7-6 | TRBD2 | TGTGCCAGCAGCTTAGCGCGGGGGGAATACAATGAGCAGTTCTTC | CASSLARGEYNEQFF
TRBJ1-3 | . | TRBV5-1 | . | TGCGCCAGCAGCTTGGGGATACAGGGAAACACCATATATTTT | CASSLGIQGNTIYF
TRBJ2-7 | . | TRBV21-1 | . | TGTGCCAGCAGCAAAGGGGCAGGGGGGAACGAGCAGTACTTC | CASSKGAGGNEQYF
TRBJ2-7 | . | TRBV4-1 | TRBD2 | TGCGCCAGCAGCCGGGGACTAGCGGGGACCTACGAGCAGTACTTC | CASSRGLAGTYEQYF
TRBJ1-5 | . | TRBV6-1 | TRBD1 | TGTGCCAGCAGTGACAACAGGGGCGCTCAGCCCCAGCATTTT | CASSDNRGAQPQHF
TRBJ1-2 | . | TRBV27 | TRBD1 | TGTGCCAGCAGTTCAATGGACAGGGCGTATGGCTACACCTTC | CASSSMDRAYGYTF
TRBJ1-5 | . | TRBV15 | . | TGTGCCACCAGCACGGGGACTCCTAATCAGCCCCAGCATTTT | CATSTGTPNQPQHF
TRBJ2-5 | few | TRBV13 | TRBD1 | TGTGCCAGCAGCTTGGGACAGGGGTCGAGGGAGACCCAGTACTTC | CASSLGQGSRETQYF
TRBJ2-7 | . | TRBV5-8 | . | TGTGCCAGCGGACCGGGATACGAGCAGTACTTC | CASGPGYEQYF
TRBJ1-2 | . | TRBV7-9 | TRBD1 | TGTGCCAGCAGCTTTTTTCCCGGATCACAGGGGGCGCTTTCTTTTGGCTACACCTTC | CASSFFPGSQGALSFGYTF
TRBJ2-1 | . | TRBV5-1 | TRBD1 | TGCGCCAGCAGCAGTCGGGACAGTTACAATGAGCAGTTCTTC | CASSSRDSYNEQFF
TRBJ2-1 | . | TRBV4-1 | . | TGCGCCAGCAGAAGGGGGGGTGAGCAGTTCTTC | CASRRGGEQFF
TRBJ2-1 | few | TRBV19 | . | TGTGCCAGTAGTATTCTTGGGGGGGCAAGCAATGAGCAGTTCTTC | CASSILGGASNEQFF
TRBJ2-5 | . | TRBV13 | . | TGTGCCAGCAGTTTAGAGCAGGGTAGTCAAGAGACCCAGTACTTC | CASSLEQGSQETQYF
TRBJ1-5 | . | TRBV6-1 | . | TGTGCCAGCATTTTCACACGGGTGGTTCAGCCCCAGCATTTT | CASIFTRVVQPQHF
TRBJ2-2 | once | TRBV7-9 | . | TGTGCCAGGCAGGGGGGCTCCAGGAACACCGGGGAGCTGTTTTTT | CARQGGSRNTGELFF
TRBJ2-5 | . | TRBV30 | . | TGTGCCTGGGAACGTGGACTTCAAGAGACCCAGTACTTC | CAWERGLQETQYF
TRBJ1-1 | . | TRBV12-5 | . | TGTGCTAGTGGTTCCTCGGACACCCCGTCGGAAGCTTTCTTT | CASGSSDTPSEAFF
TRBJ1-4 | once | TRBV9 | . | TGTGCCAGTGCGGCAAGGCTGGACAGCTCCGAAAAACTGTTTTTT | CASAARLDSSEKLFF
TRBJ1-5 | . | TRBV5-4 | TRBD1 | TGTGCCAGCAGAATAACCGGGACAGATTATCAGCCCCAGCATTTT | CASRITGTDYQPQHF
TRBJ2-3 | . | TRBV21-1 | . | TGTGCCAGCAGCAAAGCAAACGGACAGGGGGCCACAGATACGCAGTATTTT | CASSKANGQGATDTQYF
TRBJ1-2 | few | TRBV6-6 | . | TGTGCCAGCAGTTACTCGAGCCAGGGATATGGCTACACCTTC | CASSYSSQGYGYTF
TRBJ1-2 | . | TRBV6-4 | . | TGTGCCAGCAGTCCCAGACCCGGGTCGAGTGGCTACACCTTC | CASSPRPGSSGYTF
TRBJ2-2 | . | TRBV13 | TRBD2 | TGTGCCAGCAGCTTAGACCCACAGCGGGGGGCCTCCGGGGAGCTGTTTTTT | CASSLDPQRGASGELFF
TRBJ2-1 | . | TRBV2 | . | TGTGCCACCCCAAAGGGACTGCAGAATGAGCAGTTCTTC | CATPKGLQNEQFF
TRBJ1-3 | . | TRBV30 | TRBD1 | TGTGCCTGGAGTACCGGGACAGGGAATATCGGAAACACCATATATTTT | CAWSTGTGNIGNTIYF
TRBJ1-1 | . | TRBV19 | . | TGTGCCAGTAGTATAGGCAGGCTCAACATGAACACTGAAGCTTTCTTT | CASSIGRLNMNTEAFF
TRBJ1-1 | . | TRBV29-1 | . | TGCAGTGGGGTGGGGGACAACCCTGAAGCTTTCTTT | CSGVGDNPEAFF
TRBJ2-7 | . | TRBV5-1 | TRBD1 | TGCGCCAGCAGCTTGGCCCGACAGGGAACCTACGAGCAGTACTTC | CASSLARQGTYEQYF
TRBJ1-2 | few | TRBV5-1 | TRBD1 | TGCGCCAGCAGCTCAACCGGGACAGGGGGAGGCTATGGCTACACCTTC | CASSSTGTGGGYGYTF
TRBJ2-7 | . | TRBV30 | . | TGTGCCTGGGCAACCAGGGGGGCCTACGAGCAGTACTTC | CAWATRGAYEQYF
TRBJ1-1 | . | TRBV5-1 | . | TGCGCCAGCAGCTTGGACTCCAGGAGGGTGACCACTGAAGCTTTCTTT | CASSLDSRRVTTEAFF